This TCR beta chain was retrieved from a study of T cell responses to AZD1222 COVID-19 vaccine. This clone was seen just once. What it binds is unknown. Study conclusions and caveats: The donor group comprised mostly white British people and more females; the analysis possibly underestimated clonal diversity. Only a handful of AZD1222 recipients, several in all, had baseline seropositivity. Close to half of spike-specific TCRs reportedly recognize unmutated variant regions.

Sequencing was performed with immunoSEQ multiplex PCR; in TCRdb, only in-frame clones are kept and a portion is missing. The repertoire has approximately 150,000 clones, around 93% of them found once; the top ten carry around 1.3%. Germline V gene sequence: CDR1 SGHKS, CDR2 YYEKEE (reference sequence). The CDR3 spans 15 residues. V was clipped by 5 bases and J by 2 bases, with 15 bases between them. V usage is TRBV5-5 and J usage is TRBJ2-3; perhaps D is TRBD1 or TRBD2 (5 bases each). This TCR was sampled from an adult in good health. Sequences were derived from peripheral blood, sampled on day 0 of AZD1222 vaccination. The CDR3 spells CASRGVGHLTDTQYF. In DNA form, the CDR3 reads TGTGCCAGCAGGGGGGTGGGTCACCTCACAGATACGCAGTATTTT.